This T cell receptor beta chain appears in the sequencing data of a study of blood T cell repertoires in COVID-19 (dated by TCRdb to the early 2020s). Regarding the study in general: The collaborator samples originated in the United States, Italy and Spain and spanned the acute and convalescent phases of COVID-19. The material from the prospective study consisted of cDNA or gDNA derived from T cells, B-cell-depleted T cells, or PBMCs. Deeply sampled blood TCRbeta repertoires from subjects exposed to, actively infected with, or recovered from COVID-19 were included in the dataset. The repertoires were released in a freely available public database intended as a resource for research on the immune response to SARS-CoV-2. Samples came from the ongoing ImmuneRACE study (first 160 participants) plus 1,254 subjects from 6 global collaborators. A de-identified subject ID, COVID-19 status, age in years and sex were almost always included in the sample metadata. Where HLA class I and class II types were available, the types were taken from metadata supplied by the sample provider, not from assay-based typing.

From the cysteine up to the phenylalanine, the CDR3 has a length of 16 residues. The kept DNA is CDR3 alone, 48 bases in frame from the first base. Cut back by 2 bases and 5 bases, the V and J ends lie 15 bases apart. Looking up the germline V gene yields CDR1 SGHAT and CDR2 FQNNGV. What the work shows at the level of the full study, not this receptor alone: How much clinical and demographic metadata was included differed by source and by participant, and the metadata was provided uncurated.

A note on this clone: This receptor's antigen is unknown. There are no base qualities to consult, and no much larger clone falls within one base.

TCRbeta CDR3 regions were amplified from genomic DNA using the immunoSEQ Assay, a bias-controlled multiplex PCR. The paper's processing steps were these. Within the assay, amplification of reference gene primers was used to estimate how many nucleated cells each sample contained. To quantify the absolute abundance of each unique TCRbeta CDR3 rearrangement, sequence reads were collapsed and filtered. Productive Simpson clonality was computed per sample as the square root of Simpson's diversity index over productive rearrangements. TCRdb re-hosts the immuneACCESS table, in-frame sequences only. Its copies lack some clones; in the studies checked, an unresolved V gene accounts for under half of them, and the cause for the rest is not known. That table furnishes V, J and clone size, whereas the DNA furnished D and trimming. For this sample the table gives 100,000 to 150,000 clones, of which about four fifths were detected only once. The ten top clones hold around 9.8% of the sample.

The collaborating institutions used their own protocols to collect whole blood in K2EDTA tubes. Collaborator samples were shipped for TCRbeta analysis as frozen whole blood, isolated PBMCs, or DNA extracted from either sample type. The TCR sequence derives from a middle-aged man with active or convalescent COVID-19. The rearrangement combines TRBV11-2 with TRBJ2-2, with a weak D call of TRBD2 (5 bases match). The specimen sequenced was peripheral blood. In nucleotides, the sequence is TGTGCCAGCAGCTTAAGGGCTAGCTTGGGGACCGGGGAGCTGTTTTTT. This is translated as CASSLRASLGTGELFF.